The 19 T cell receptor beta chains listed next were all sequenced from one sample in a study of blood T cell repertoires in COVID-19. The data were produced by immunoSEQ multiplex PCR, yet TCRdb's version contains in-frame clones alone and is incomplete. The profile shows around 230,000 clones, 88% of them singletons. Sequencing input: PBMCs or T cells enriched from blood (not recorded which). These receptors were taken from a woman aged 40 to 50 with acute COVID-19.

This clone was found a few times. Compared with germline, one end of the junction differs, possibly owing to a read error. The chain has TRBV7-7 and TRBJ2-1; 9 nucleotides match TRBD2. The CDR3 extends over 15 amino acids. From germline, CDR1 is SSHAT and CDR2 FNYEAQ (reference sequence). The CDR3 DNA is TGTGCTAGCAGCCCCGGACTAGCGAGTCTGAATGAGCAGTTCTTC. Translating gives CASSPGLASLNEQFF.

The genes are TRBV2 and TRBJ2-3; TRBD1 matches 9 bases. V gave up 1 base and J gave up 4 bases; unmatched junction bases: 3. The germline V gene encodes CDR1 SNHLY and CDR2 FYNNEI. CDR3 size: 15 residues. CDR3 DNA sequence: TGTGCCAGCAGTGAAGACAGGGGGCATTCAGATACGCAGTATTTT. Translated: CASSEDRGHSDTQYF.

The chain recombines TRBV12-3 or TRBV12-4 with TRBJ1-1; TRBD1 matches at 7 bases. The CDR3 extends over 13 amino acids. The junction had 4 bases not matched to a gene; V was cut back by 5 bases and J by 4 bases. CDR3 coding DNA: TGTGCCAGCAGTCCACAGGGGTTCACTGAAGCTTTCTTT. Residues: CASSPQGFTEAFF.

In its sample, this clone was seen once. The chain recombines TRBV7-8 with TRBJ2-1; maybe TRBD2 (6 bases). The CDR3 consists of 13 residues. Trimming shortened V by 3 bases and J by 6 bases, and 9 bases separated the two germline ends. CDR1 and CDR2 (germline): SGHVS, FQNEAQ. DNA for the CDR3: TGTGCCAGCAGCTTGGGGGGTCTCAATGAGCAGTTCTTC. Protein product: CASSLGGLNEQFF.

V usage is TRBV5-8 and J usage is TRBJ1-3; D may be TRBD1 (5 bases). This CDR3 has 17 amino acids. The V end was cut by 4 bases, the J end by 3 bases, with 20 bases between. Germline CDR1 is SGHTS and CDR2 is YDEGEE. CDR3 DNA sequence: TGTGCCAGCAGCCAATACTATGACAGTTTACGTGGAAACACCATATATTTT. It specifies CASSQYYDSLRGNTIYF.

V usage is TRBV5-1 and J usage is TRBJ2-3; D uncertain. The length of the CDR3 is 13 residues. From germline, CDR1 is SGHRS and CDR2 YFSETQ. V lost 0 bases, J lost 4 bases, and 6 bases lay in between. DNA for the CDR3: TGCGCCAGCAGCTTGGCCTCCCCAGATACGCAGTATTTT. Translation gives CASSLASPDTQYF. Looking up the rest from reference TRBV5-1 and TRBJ2-3 gives the full variable domain: KAGVTQTPRYLIKTRGQQVTLSCSPISGHRSVSWYQQTPGQGLQFLFEYFSETQRNKGNFPGRFSGRQFSNSRSEMNVSTLELGDSALYLCASSLASPDTQYFGPGTRLTVL.

The rearrangement joins TRBV5-6 to TRBJ2-1, with 16 bases that match TRBD2. Trimming removed 4 bases from V and 12 bases from J; junction bases left unmatched: 10. CDR3 length: 16 residues. Germline CDR1 and CDR2: SGHDT and YYEEEE. The CDR3 loop reads CASSPAGTSGGARQFF. CDR3 DNA sequence: TGTGCCAGCAGCCCGGCCGGGACTAGCGGGGGGGCTAGGCAGTTCTTC.

This clone showed up just once. The V gene is TRBV11-2, the J gene TRBJ1-4; 7 bases line up with TRBD1. The CDR3 sequence is 14 residues long. In germline, CDR1 is SGHAT, CDR2 FQNNGV. With 6 bases clipped from V and 3 bases from J, the junction kept 4 bases outside the gene matches. The CDR3 sequence: CASSPGGPNEKLFF. The CDR3 DNA reads as TGTGCCAGCAGTCCAGGGGGACCTAATGAAAAACTGTTTTTT.

The rearrangement uses TRBV11-3 and TRBJ2-2, with 12 bases lining up with TRBD2. With V trimmed by 3 bases and J by 5 bases, 7 bases remained unmatched. Germline lookup yields CDR1 SGHNT and CDR2 YENEEA. This CDR3 has 17 residues. For the CDR3, the DNA is TGTGCCAGCAGCTTCCTCGGACTAGCGGGAAGAACCGGGGAGCTGTTTTTT. Translated: CASSFLGLAGRTGELFF.

This clone was seen once. The chain is built from TRBV18 and TRBJ1-5, with 7 bases matching TRBD1. Germline values: CDR1 KGHSH, CDR2 LQKENI. J gave up 6 bases and V 6 bases, and 11 bases lay outside the gene matches. The CDR3 covers 15 residues. The DNA for the CDR3 is TGTGCCAGCTCTCGCAAGGAGGGGGCGAGTCAGCCCCAGCATTTT. This encodes CASSRKEGASQPQHF.

The genes are TRBV10-3 and TRBJ2-7; TRBD1 agrees at 9 bases. V gave up 3 bases and J gave up 4 bases; unmatched junction bases: 7. Germline assignment: CDR1 ENHRY and CDR2 SYGVKD. The CDR3 is 15 residues long. The CDR3, as DNA: TGTGCCATCAGTGACCGGGACAGGGCGAAGTACGAGCAGTACTTC. This sequence encodes CAISDRDRAKYEQYF.

In DNA, the CDR3 is TGTGCCAGCAGCCAAGCGGGAGGCACAGATACGCAGTATTTT. Translating gives CASSQAGGTDTQYF. The chain carries TRBV4-2 and TRBJ2-3, with D perhaps TRBD2 (6 bases). The CDR3 has 14 residues. The V end lost 1 base, the J end lost 1 base, and 6 bases lay between the germline ends. The germline CDR1 and CDR2 sequences are LGHNA and YNFKEQ.

The chain is built from TRBV19 and TRBJ2-4, with 15 bases that match TRBD2. The CDR3 covers 20 residues. Losses at the gene ends were 1 base for V and 3 bases for J; bases not matched to a gene: 10. The germline CDR1 and CDR2 sequences are LNHDA and SQIVND (reference sequence). DNA for the CDR3: TGTGCCAGTAGTATAGGAGGACTAGCGGGAGGGCCGTTGGGCAAAAACATTCAGTACTTC. Residues: CASSIGGLAGGPLGKNIQYF.

This clone was seen a few times. The chain uses TRBV7-7 and TRBJ1-1; a possible D gene is TRBD1 (5 bases). The ends were cut back, 3 bases at V and 0 bases at J, with 5 bases in the middle. Germline CDR1 SSHAT, CDR2 FNYEAQ (reference sequence). CDR3 size: 13 residues. As DNA, the CDR3 is TGTGCCAGCAGCTTGACAGTGAACACTGAAGCTTTCTTT. It encodes CASSLTVNTEAFF. The entire variable domain, with the rest obtained from reference TRBV7-7 and TRBJ1-1, is as follows: GAGVSQSPRYKVTKRGQDVTLRCDPISSHATLYWYQQALGQGPEFLTYFNYEAQPDKSGLPSDRFSAERPEGSISTLTIQRTEQRDSAMYRCASSLTVNTEAFFGQGTRLTVV.

The V gene is TRBV24-1, the J gene TRBJ1-6; perhaps TRBD1 as D (5 bases). The V gene lost 9 bases and the J gene lost 5 bases, with 13 bases spanning the gap. Per the germline V gene, CDR1 is KGHDR and CDR2 is SFDVKD. CDR3 length: 14 residues. The CDR3: CATAPGGDNSPLHF. In nucleotides, the CDR3 is TGTGCCACCGCCCCGGGAGGGGATAATTCACCCCTCCACTTT.

The chain employs TRBV7-2 and TRBJ1-2; 8 bases match TRBD1. With V trimmed by 7 bases and J by 2 bases, 3 bases remained unmatched. The CDR3 length is 13 residues. Germline values: CDR1 SGHTA, CDR2 FQGNSA. CDR3 region: CASTDRVNYGYTF. Here the CDR3 DNA reads TGTGCCAGCACGGACAGGGTGAACTATGGCTACACCTTC. Together with reference TRBV7-2 and TRBJ1-2, the CDR3 gives the full variable domain: GAGVSQSPSNKVTEKGKDVELRCDPISGHTALYWYRQSLGQGLEFLIYFQGNSAPDKSGLPSDRFSAERTGGSVSTLTIQRTQQEDSAVYLCASTDRVNYGYTFGSGTRLTVV.

V is TRBV19 and J is TRBJ2-2, with TRBD2 matching over 12 bases. This CDR3 region has 16 residues. J lost 4 bases, V lost 5 bases, and 5 bases had no gene match. Germline V gene sequence: CDR1 LNHDA, CDR2 SQIVND (reference sequence). The CDR3 DNA is TGTGCCAGTAGTCACCGGACTAGCGGGGTCACCGGGGAGCTGTTTTTT. It specifies CASSHRTSGVTGELFF.

The chain joins TRBV7-9 to TRBJ1-2; TRBD1 agrees at 9 bases. CDR3 length: 16 amino acids. Germline assignment: CDR1 SEHNR and CDR2 FQNEAQ (reference sequence). J was trimmed by 8 bases and V by 4 bases; bases with no gene match: 14. The CDR3: CASSYSYPGQGEGYTF. CDR3 bases: TGTGCCAGCAGCTACTCCTACCCGGGACAGGGCGAAGGCTACACCTTC.

The chain recombines TRBV15 with TRBJ1-2; 7 bases are a match to TRBD1. Trimming removed 0 bases from V and 2 bases from J; junction bases left unmatched: 3. The V gene's germline CDR1 is LNHNV and CDR2 YYDKDF (reference sequence). CDR3 length: 15 residues. CDR3 region: CATSRETDRNYGYTF. In nucleotides, the CDR3 is TGTGCCACCAGCAGAGAAACGGACAGGAACTATGGCTACACCTTC. Filled out from reference TRBV15 and TRBJ1-2, the complete variable domain reads DAMVIQNPRYQVTQFGKPVTLSCSQTLNHNVMYWYQQKSSQAPKLLFHYYDKDFNNEADTPDNFQSRRPNTSFCFLDIRSPGLGDTAMYLCATSRETDRNYGYTFGSGTRLTVV.